These 13 T cell receptor beta chains originate from one sample sequenced in a study of spatial heterogeneity in lung cancer. A single record per CDR3 protein comes from TCRdb applying MiXCR to the 5' RACE reads. The sample holds under 5,000 distinct CDR3 sequences; around 6.7% are singletons and the top ten take 20%. Sample time point: sample taken at primary tumor resection. Tumor, nontumor lung or frozen PBMC supplied whole RNA that was sequenced unsorted. This sample comprised normal lung tissue next to the tumor, obtained at surgery. All receptors derive from a male donor with early-stage non-small cell lung cancer.

This clonotype was recorded many times. The V gene is TRBV12-3 or TRBV12-4, the J gene TRBJ1-1; D perhaps matches TRBD1 (5 bases). CDR3 size: 13 residues. Trimming left V 3 bases short and J 8 bases short, with 13 bases between. The CDR3 sequence: CASSFNNEGEAFF. Here the CDR3 DNA reads TGTGCCAGCAGTTTTAATAATGAGGGGGAAGCTTTCTTT.

In this sample, this clonotype turned up many times. V usage is TRBV11-2 and J usage is TRBJ2-7; D uncertain. This CDR3 is 11 amino acids long. Trimming removed 1 base at V and 6 bases at J, with 4 bases between. CDR1 is SGHAT and CDR2 is FQNNGV in the germline V gene. CDR3 sequence: CASSLGVEQYV. In DNA, the CDR3 is TGTGCCAGCAGCTTAGGGGTCGAGCAGTACGTC.

At least ten counts were recorded for this clonotype. The chain employs TRBV5-1 and TRBJ2-1; D remains ambiguous. The germline V gene has CDR1 SGHRS and CDR2 YFSETQ. V was pared by 3 bases and J by 7 bases, with 11 bases between. CDR3 length: 13 amino acids. The CDR3 reads CASSSIVGNEQFF. The CDR3 region has the DNA TGCGCCAGCAGCTCTATAGTGGGTAATGAGCAGTTCTTC.

In this sample, this clonotype is medium-sized (0.01 to 0.1%). The chain has TRBV20-1 and TRBJ2-1, with TRBD2 matching over 13 bases. The CDR3 loop spans 23 amino acids. Germline values: CDR1 DFQATT, CDR2 SNEGSKA (reference sequence). V lost 2 bases and J lost 0; bases outside the gene matches: 22. This CDR3 reads CSARREFGTSGAPHQSSYNEQFF. CDR3 bases: TGCAGTGCTAGAAGGGAGTTCGGGACTAGCGGGGCCCCACATCAGAGCTCCTACAATGAGCAGTTCTTC.

By its share, this clonotype is medium-sized. The rearrangement joins TRBV5-4 to TRBJ2-4, with D unresolved. The germline V gene has CDR1 SGHNT and CDR2 YYREEE (reference sequence). Trimming left V 3 bases short and J 5 bases short, with 9 bases between. The CDR3 runs 13 residues. The CDR3 DNA reads TGTGCCAGCAGCTCGTACGTGGAAAACATTCAGTACTTC. It translates to CASSSYVENIQYF.

The rearrangement joins TRBV12-3 or TRBV12-4 to TRBJ2-1; unclear D gene. This CDR3 contains 15 residues. Trimming cost V 6 bases and J 4 bases, with 16 bases left between them. CDR3 nucleotides: TGTGCCAGCAGCCTGAATAGCTACGGGTACAATGAGCAGTTCTTC. Residues: CASSLNSYGYNEQFF.

This clonotype is classed as medium-sized (0.01 to 0.1%). The chain couples TRBV9 to TRBJ2-7; 7 bases map to TRBD1. The V segment lost 3 bases and the J segment 6 bases; nucleotides outside the gene matches: 12. The CDR3 length is 15 residues. Germline assignment: CDR1 SGDLS and CDR2 YYNGEE. The CDR3 loop is CASSAYSTGNSEQYF. As DNA, the CDR3 is TGTGCCAGCAGCGCCTACTCGACAGGGAACAGCGAGCAGTACTTC.

This clonotype has a count of ten or more. V is TRBV5-1 and J is TRBJ2-6; D remains ambiguous. CDR1 is SGHRS and CDR2 is YFSETQ in the germline V gene. The V end was cut by 0 bases, the J end by 0 bases, with 4 bases between. The CDR3 runs 15 residues. CDR3 sequence reads: CASSLEGSGANVLTF. The DNA for the CDR3 is TGCGCCAGCAGCTTGGAGGGCTCTGGGGCCAACGTCCTGACTTTC.

This clonotype is medium-sized in the sample. This chain connects TRBV19 to TRBJ2-1; 9 bases fit TRBD1. This CDR3 has 15 residues. Germline V gene data show CDR1 as LNHDA and CDR2 as SQIVND (reference sequence). The V gene end was trimmed by 6 bases and the J gene end by 5 bases; junction bases not matched to a gene: 8. The CDR3, as DNA: TGTGCCAGTAGGGAGGGACAGGGTGCCGACAATGAGCAGTTCTTC. Translating it yields CASREGQGADNEQFF.

In this sample, this clonotype is large (0.1 to 1%). The chain uses TRBV30 and TRBJ2-3; 9 positions agree with TRBD2. The CDR3 loop spans 14 amino acids. The V segment lost 4 bases and the J segment 11 bases; nucleotides outside the gene matches: 13. Germline assignment: CDR1 GTSNPN and CDR2 SVGIG (reference sequence). In DNA, the CDR3 is TGTGCCTGGACGGCAGGGTCTAGCGGGAATGTGCAGTATTTT. This codes for CAWTAGSSGNVQYF. Variable domain in full (rest from reference TRBV30 and TRBJ2-3): SQTIHQWPATLVQPVGSPLSLECTVEGTSNPNLYWYRQAAGRGLQLLFYSVGIGQISSEVPQNLSASRPQDRQFILSSKKLLLSDSGFYLCAWTAGSSGNVQYFGPGTRLTVL.

In this sample, this clonotype turned up many times. The rearrangement joins TRBV20-1 to TRBJ2-1, with TRBD2 matching over 15 bases. The V segment lost 3 bases and the J segment 0 bases; nucleotides outside the gene matches: 21. CDR3 size: 23 residues. Germline V gives CDR1 DFQATT, CDR2 SNEGSKA (reference sequence). CDR3 DNA: TGCAGTGCTAGGAAGAGGACTAGCGGGAGGGCCTACGGGTTTTTCAACTCCTACAATGAGCAGTTCTTC. This translates into CSARKRTSGRAYGFFNSYNEQFF.

This clonotype is deemed medium-sized. In nucleotides, the CDR3 is TGTGCCAGCAGCTTGCCTAGCCGCGGCACAGATACGCAGTATTTT. As protein: CASSLPSRGTDTQYF. This chain connects TRBV5-4 to TRBJ2-3; TRBD2 might be the D (5 bases). Between the trimmed V and J ends, which lost 1 base and 1 base, there was a span of 10 bases. Germline V CDR1 and CDR2: SGHNT, YYREEE (reference sequence). This CDR3 spans 15 amino acids.

This clonotype was found many times. This chain connects TRBV14 to TRBJ1-6; 11 bases map to TRBD1. V shed 4 bases and J 4 bases; nucleotides not matched to a gene: 6. CDR3 length: 17 residues. Germline CDR1 reads SGHDN; CDR2 reads FVKESK. CDR3 amino acids: CASSLRTGGPYNSPLHF. CDR3 coding DNA: TGTGCCAGCAGCCTTCGGACAGGGGGCCCTTATAATTCACCCCTCCACTTT.